Listed below are T cell receptor beta chains from one sample, sequenced in a study of cytotoxic CD8 clonotypes in ibrutinib-treated CLL. The table came from immunoSEQ multiplex PCR; TCRdb's copy has only in-frame clones and leaves some out. The repertoire holds approximately 45,000 clones, roughly three quarters seen once, with 13% in the top ten. The material sequenced was PBMCs, taken after 12 months of ibrutinib treatment. These receptor sequences come from a human donor with chronic lymphocytic leukemia. Each CDR3 is given with its conserved first and last residue. The D gene is left open where the match is weak. Only some rows state a clone size, as once, few, many or a class for expanded clones.

TRBV7-9,TRBJ2-5,TRBD1,.,TGTGCCAGCAGCCCAGGGGGTCTTACGGAGACCCAGTACTTC,CASSPGGLTETQYF
TRBV6-5,TRBJ2-7,TRBD2,.,TGTGCCAGCACCAAAACGGGACTAGATTACGAGCAGTACTTC,CASTKTGLDYEQYF
TRBV19,TRBJ2-1,.,.,TGTGCCAGTAGTATATTTTCCCAACCGCACAATGAGCAGTTCTTC,CASSIFSQPHNEQFF
TRBV6-6,TRBJ2-5,.,.,TGTGCCAGCAGGGATAGGATGGGAGAGACCCAGTACTTC,CASRDRMGETQYF
TRBV28,TRBJ1-2,TRBD1,.,TGTGCCAGCAGTTCGGCAGGGGGCGGGTATGGCTACACCTTC,CASSSAGGGYGYTF
TRBV28,TRBJ2-1,.,few,TGTGCCAGCAGTTTTCCCGGATCCTACAATGAGCAGTTCTTC,CASSFPGSYNEQFF
TRBV7-3,TRBJ2-2,.,.,TGTGCCAGCAGCTTAACTCGGTCTAGCGCGAACACCGGGGAGCTGTTTTTT,CASSLTRSSANTGELFF
TRBV15,TRBJ2-6,TRBD1,.,TGTGCCACCAGCCTCCGATCTACAGGGGCCCAGGCTTTC,CATSLRSTGAQAF
TRBV30,TRBJ1-1,.,.,TGTGCCGGGGGCCGCGGGGGGAGGGGGAACACTGAAGCTTTCTTT,CAGGRGGRGNTEAFF
TRBV5-1,TRBJ2-3,.,.,TGCGCCAGCACCCGGGACCAGGGCACAGATACGCAGTATTTT,CASTRDQGTDTQYF
TRBV28,TRBJ2-5,.,once,TGTGCCAGCAGTTTGGGACAGGCGGGGGGAGAGACCCAGTACTTC,CASSLGQAGGETQYF
TRBV30,TRBJ1-2,.,.,TGTGCCTGCCAAACAGCGTCTGGCGGCTACACCTTC,CACQTASGGYTF
TRBV5-4,TRBJ1-2,.,few,TGTGCCAGCAGCTTGTCAGCCGGCTATGGCTACACCTTC,CASSLSAGYGYTF
TRBV7-8,TRBJ2-7,TRBD2,.,TGTGCCAGCAGCTTAGCGGCTAGCGGGGGCTACGAGCAGTACTTC,CASSLAASGGYEQYF
TRBV6-4,TRBJ2-1,TRBD2,few,TGTGCCAGCAGTGAAGAGGCTAGCGGCAGTGAGCAGTTCTTC,CASSEEASGSEQFF
TRBV5-1,TRBJ2-1,.,few,TGCGCCAGCAGCGCTGGAGGTTCCTACAATGAGCAGTTCTTC,CASSAGGSYNEQFF
TRBV6-6,TRBJ2-7,.,.,TGTGCCAGCAGTTACGAGGCCACCTACGAGCAGTACTTC,CASSYEATYEQYF
TRBV6-5,TRBJ1-3,.,.,TGTGCCAGCAGCGACGGATTTCTAGGAAACACCATATATTTT,CASSDGFLGNTIYF
TRBV4-3,TRBJ2-7,TRBD2,once,TGCGCCAGCAGCCAAGAATGGGGACCATGGGGGGGATCCTACGAGCAGTACTTC,CASSQEWGPWGGSYEQYF
TRBV20-1,TRBJ2-1,TRBD1,few,TGCAGTGCTGGACAGGGGAATGAGCAGTTCTTC,CSAGQGNEQFF
TRBV28,TRBJ1-2,.,few,TGTGCCAGCAGTTTCGACAGAAACTATGGCTACACCTTC,CASSFDRNYGYTF
TRBV13,TRBJ2-7,TRBD1,.,TGTGCCAGCAGCCCCAAACCGGGACAGGGGTCCTACGAGCAGTACTTC,CASSPKPGQGSYEQYF
TRBV25-1,TRBJ1-2,.,few,TGTGCCAGCAACCAGGGGAGGGATGGCTACACCTTC,CASNQGRDGYTF
TRBV29-1,TRBJ1-2,.,few,TGCAGCGCCGGTGGGGGCAGGGATGGCTACACCTTC,CSAGGGRDGYTF
TRBV7-8,TRBJ2-7,.,.,TGTGCCAGCAGTCCCCGACTTGATTACGAGCAGTACTTC,CASSPRLDYEQYF
TRBV6-4,TRBJ2-1,.,once,TGTGCCAGCAGTGAGCCGGGACTTTCCAATGAGCAGTTCTTC,CASSEPGLSNEQFF
TRBV28,TRBJ2-1,.,few,TGTGCCAGCAGTCGGCCCAACAGGGTCGGGAATGAGCAGTTCTTC,CASSRPNRVGNEQFF
TRBV5-1,TRBJ2-2,.,once,TGCGCCAGCAGCCTGACACCGGGACCCTTGAACACCGGGGAGCTGTTTTTT,CASSLTPGPLNTGELFF
TRBV10-2,TRBJ2-1,TRBD1,once,TGCGCCAGCAGTGAGTTAATGGGACAGGGGGGGAATGAGCAGTTCTTC,CASSELMGQGGNEQFF
TRBV5-4,TRBJ2-3,TRBD2,once,TGTGCCAGCAGCACGTCTAGCGGTGGGACTTATACGCAGTATTTT,CASSTSSGGTYTQYF
TRBV7-2,TRBJ2-1,.,.,TGTGCCAGCAGCTTAGCGCTGGGCGGTGACAATGAGCAGTTCTTC,CASSLALGGDNEQFF
TRBV19,TRBJ1-1,.,few,TGTGCCAGTAGTATAGATAAGTATGAAGCTTTCTTT,CASSIDKYEAFF
TRBV10-2,TRBJ2-2,TRBD2,.,TGCGCCAGCAGCTCCGGACTAGCGGGTTCTCCCGGGGAGCTGTTTTTT,CASSSGLAGSPGELFF
TRBV7-2,TRBJ1-4,TRBD1,.,TGTGCCAGCAGGGGACAGGGTCTCGGTGAAAAACTGTTTTTT,CASRGQGLGEKLFF
TRBV9,TRBJ2-7,TRBD2,once,TGTGCCAGCAGCGTAGGATTGAGAGGGACTAGTGGCTACGAGCAGTACTTC,CASSVGLRGTSGYEQYF
TRBV10-3,TRBJ2-2,.,.,TGTGCCATCAGTGAGTCGAAGGGGGGTGCGGCCGGGGAGCTGTTTTTT,CAISESKGGAAGELFF
TRBV29-1,TRBJ2-3,TRBD1,.,TGCAGCGTTGAGCGGGGACAGGGGGGGGCAGATACGCAGTATTTT,CSVERGQGGADTQYF
TRBV7-9,TRBJ2-7,TRBD1,.,TGTGCCAGCAGCTTAGCCAGGGGGCGAAATTGGTACGAGCAGTACTTC,CASSLARGRNWYEQYF
TRBV7-6,TRBJ1-5,.,few,TGTGCCAGCAGCTTACAACAGGGCAATCAGCCCCAGCATTTT,CASSLQQGNQPQHF
TRBV27,TRBJ2-7,.,.,TGTGCCAGCAGCCTAGGGGGGGTCTCCTACGAGCAGTACTTC,CASSLGGVSYEQYF
TRBV30,TRBJ2-5,.,.,TGTGCCTGGAGTTGGGGACTTCCAGAGACCCAGTACTTC,CAWSWGLPETQYF
TRBV18,TRBJ2-3,TRBD2,.,TGTGCCAGCTCACCTGGGACTAGCGGGAGAGGAGATACGCAGTATTTT,CASSPGTSGRGDTQYF
TRBV28,TRBJ1-2,.,.,TGTGCCAGCAGTTTTAGTTCAGGGTTGATTGGCTACACCTTC,CASSFSSGLIGYTF
TRBV6-6,TRBJ2-5,.,.,TGTGCCAGCAGTTTTCAACAAACTCAAGAGACCCAGTACTTC,CASSFQQTQETQYF
TRBV28,TRBJ2-2,.,few,TGTGCCAGCAGCGGCCGTCTCGGATCGAACACCGGGGAGCTGTTTTTT,CASSGRLGSNTGELFF
TRBV6-1,TRBJ2-4,.,once,TGTGCCAGCAACTATGTAGCCAAAAACATTCAGTACTTC,CASNYVAKNIQYF
TRBV5-1,TRBJ2-7,TRBD2,once,TGCGCCAGCAGCCCGTTTTGGGGACAGGGCGAAATTCGGACTAGCGGGAGATTGGACGAGCAGTACTTC,CASSPFWGQGEIRTSGRLDEQYF
TRBV5-4,TRBJ2-1,TRBD2,.,TGTGCCAGCAGCTTGGGGGGACTAGCGGGAGGGAATGAGCAGTTCTTC,CASSLGGLAGGNEQFF
TRBV27,TRBJ2-7,.,.,TGTGCCAGCAGTTACCGGGTTGGAAGTGAGCAGTACTTC,CASSYRVGSEQYF
TRBV6-1,TRBJ2-3,TRBD2,.,TGTGCCAGCAGTGAAGCCGGGACTAGCGGCGGCACAGATACGCAGTATTTT,CASSEAGTSGGTDTQYF
TRBV11-3,TRBJ2-2,TRBD2,few,TGTGCCAGCAGCCCGGGACTAGCAGACACCGGGGAGCTGTTTTTT,CASSPGLADTGELFF